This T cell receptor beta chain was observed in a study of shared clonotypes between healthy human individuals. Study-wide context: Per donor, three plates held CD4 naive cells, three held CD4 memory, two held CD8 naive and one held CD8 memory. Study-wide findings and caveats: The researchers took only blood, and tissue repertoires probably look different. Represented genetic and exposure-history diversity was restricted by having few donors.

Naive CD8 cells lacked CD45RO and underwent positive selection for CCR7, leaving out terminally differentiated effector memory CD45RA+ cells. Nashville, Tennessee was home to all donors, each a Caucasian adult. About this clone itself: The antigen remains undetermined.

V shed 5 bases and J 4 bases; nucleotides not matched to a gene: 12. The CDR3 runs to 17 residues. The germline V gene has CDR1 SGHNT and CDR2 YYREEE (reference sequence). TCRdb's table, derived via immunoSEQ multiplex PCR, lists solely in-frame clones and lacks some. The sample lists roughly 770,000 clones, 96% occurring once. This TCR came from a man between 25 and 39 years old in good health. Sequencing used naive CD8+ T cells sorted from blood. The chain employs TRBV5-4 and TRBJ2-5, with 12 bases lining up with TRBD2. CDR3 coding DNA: TGTGCCAGCAGTTCACTGACTAGCGGGAGCGGTGGAGAGACCCAGTACTTC. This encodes CASSSLTSGSGGETQYF.